These 27 T cell receptor beta chains share one sample of origin, sequenced in a study of early T cells in non-severe SARS-CoV-2 infection. TCRdb re-called the 5' RACE reads with MiXCR, one entry per CDR3 protein. The table includes about 84,000 distinct CDR3 sequences, about 12% detected once. Input material: whole blood. These receptors were obtained from an adult who was a healthcare worker with PCR-confirmed SARS-CoV-2 infection or an uninfected control (not recorded which).

The chain uses TRBV28 and TRBJ1-6, with a possible D match to TRBD1 (5 bases). CDR1 MDHEN and CDR2 SYDVKM come from the germline V gene. This CDR3 region has 13 residues. V dropped 7 bases and J dropped 6 bases, with 10 bases sitting between them. This CDR3 reads CASTGRSNSPLHF. The CDR3 DNA is TGTGCCAGCACAGGGCGAAGTAATTCACCCCTCCACTTT.

This clonotype has a count of ten or more. The chain joins TRBV11-2 to TRBJ2-1, with 11 positions matching TRBD1. Germline loops: CDR1 SGHAT, CDR2 FQNNGV. With 5 bases clipped from V and 9 bases from J, the junction kept 12 bases outside the gene matches. The CDR3 runs to 16 residues. The CDR3 is CASSSWRDRGESEQFF. CDR3 DNA: TGTGCCAGCAGCAGCTGGAGGGACAGGGGGGAGAGTGAGCAGTTCTTC.

The CDR3 DNA sequence: TGTGCCAGCAATACGGACGAGGGCCTGTGGACCCAGTACTTC. This gives the protein CASNTDEGLWTQYF. This chain joins TRBV2 and TRBJ2-5; D is perhaps TRBD2 (5 bases). Per the germline V gene, CDR1 is SNHLY and CDR2 is FYNNEI. This CDR3 comprises 14 residues. Trimming stripped 7 bases from V and 7 bases from J, with 19 bases between.

This clonotype was detected many times. This chain links TRBV10-3 with TRBJ2-7; the D gene is possibly TRBD1 (6 bases). This CDR3 region has 15 residues. Trimming took off 3 bases at V and 2 bases at J, with 14 bases between the two ends. The germline V gene encodes CDR1 ENHRY and CDR2 SYGVKD. The CDR3 coding sequence is TGTGCCATCAGTGATTCCGACAGGCGCCCCTACGAGCAGTACTTC. This encodes CAISDSDRRPYEQYF.

This chain uses TRBV7-3 with TRBJ2-7; the D gene is possibly TRBD1 (5 bases). Germline-derived CDR1 and CDR2 are SGHTA and FQGTGA. V dropped 5 bases and J dropped 2 bases, with 19 bases sitting between them. The CDR3 runs to 16 residues. The CDR3: CASSEERGTSPYEQYF. The CDR3 nucleotides are TGTGCCAGCAGCGAAGAAAGGGGCACATCACCCTACGAGCAGTACTTC. Complete variable domain (other parts from reference TRBV7-3 and TRBJ2-7): GAGVSQTPSNKVTEKGKYVELRCDPISGHTALYWYRQSLGQGPEFLIYFQGTGAADDSGLPNDRFFAVRPEGSVSTLKIQRTERGDSAVYLCASSEERGTSPYEQYFGPGTRLTVT.

This clonotype was detected a few times. The V call is TRBV6-4, the J call TRBJ2-5; D unclear. V lost 0 bases and J lost 1, with 9 bases in between. CDR1 and CDR2 (germline): MRHNA, SNTAGT. The CDR3 is made up of 15 amino acids. CDR3 nucleotide sequence: TGTGCCAGCAGTGACTCCGCGGTATTCCAAGAGACCCAGTACTTC. This sequence encodes CASSDSAVFQETQYF.

A few counts support this clonotype. V usage is TRBV11-1 and J usage is TRBJ2-1; 12 nucleotides agree with TRBD1. Unmatched junction bases numbered 10, after V lost 5 bases and J lost 8 bases. The CDR3 loop spans 16 amino acids. Looked up from germline, CDR1 is SGHAT and CDR2 is FQDESV (reference sequence). CDR3 in DNA: TGTGCCAGCAGCACGCCCGGGACAGGGGGCTGGGATGAGCAGTTCTTC. As protein: CASSTPGTGGWDEQFF. Full variable domain (remainder filled in from reference TRBV11-1 and TRBJ2-1): EAEVAQSPRYKITEKSQAVAFWCDPISGHATLYWYRQILGQGPELLVQFQDESVVDDSQLPKDRFSAERLKGVDSTLKIQPAELGDSAMYLCASSTPGTGGWDEQFFGPGTRLTVL.

This clonotype turned up a few times. This sequence joins TRBV15 and TRBJ1-5; 7 bases map to TRBD1. CDR3 length: 14 residues. Germline values: CDR1 LNHNV, CDR2 YYDKDF (reference sequence). Trimming removed 3 bases from V and 3 bases from J; junction bases left unmatched: 2. This CDR3 is CATSRGQNNQPQHF. The CDR3 DNA follows: TGTGCCACCAGCAGGGGACAGAACAATCAGCCCCAGCATTTT. Based on the CDR3 plus reference TRBV15 and TRBJ1-5, the full variable domain is DAMVIQNPRYQVTQFGKPVTLSCSQTLNHNVMYWYQQKSSQAPKLLFHYYDKDFNNEADTPDNFQSRRPNTSFCFLDIRSPGLGDTAMYLCATSRGQNNQPQHFGDGTRLSIL.

This clonotype was observed at least ten times. The rearrangement joins TRBV7-2 to TRBJ2-3; the D is unclear. V lost 5 bases and J lost 0, with 9 bases in between. Germline V gene sequence: CDR1 SGHTA, CDR2 FQGNSA. The CDR3 is made up of 14 amino acids. CDR3 sequence: CASSVSSSTDTQYF. The CDR3 nucleotides read TGTGCCAGCAGCGTCAGTTCGAGCACAGATACGCAGTATTTT.

The chain employs TRBV20-1 and TRBJ2-3, with TRBD2 matching over 7 bases. The germline gives CDR1 DFQATT, CDR2 SNEGSKA (reference sequence). The J segment lost 7 bases and the V segment lost 3 bases, leaving 10 bases of the junction unmatched. CDR3 length: 14 residues. The CDR3 loop is CSASPGGRIHTQYF. The CDR3 bases are TGCAGTGCTAGTCCTGGCGGGAGAATACATACGCAGTATTTT.

This rearrangement joins TRBV27 to TRBJ2-5; 8 bases map to TRBD1. Trimming removed 6 bases from V and 2 bases from J; junction bases left unmatched: 8. Looked up from germline, CDR1 is MNHEY and CDR2 is SMNVEV (reference sequence). This CDR3 comprises 15 residues. The CDR3 spells CASRRGQATQETQYF. The DNA for the CDR3 is TGTGCCAGCAGAAGGGGACAGGCGACTCAAGAGACCCAGTACTTC.

V and J are TRBV20-1 and TRBJ2-3, with no clear D. V lost 2 bases and J 2 bases, leaving 14 bases between the germline ends. This CDR3 is built from 15 residues. CDR1 is DFQATT and CDR2 is SNEGSKA in the germline V gene (reference sequence). The CDR3 region is CSARSPVPPTDTQYF. CDR3 sequence (DNA): TGCAGTGCTAGATCCCCGGTACCCCCCACAGATACGCAGTATTTT.

This chain connects TRBV28 to TRBJ2-4, with no clear D. This CDR3 region has 14 residues. The V end was cut by 3 bases, the J end by 8 bases, with 14 bases between. Germline-derived CDR1 and CDR2 are MDHEN and SYDVKM. CDR3: CASSFSAGSDIQYF. The CDR3 DNA reads TGTGCCAGCAGTTTTAGTGCCGGATCGGACATTCAGTACTTC.

This clonotype was found many times. V and J are TRBV5-6 and TRBJ2-1; D unclear. V lost 0 bases, J lost 7 bases, and 11 bases lay in between. The CDR3 sequence is 14 residues long. Germline lookup yields CDR1 SGHDT and CDR2 YYEEEE. CDR3 nucleotides: TGTGCCAGCAGCTTGGATCCCAGGCGGAATGAGCAGTTCTTC. This encodes CASSLDPRRNEQFF.

This clonotype has a single count. The junction and the germline gene differ at one end; a read error may be behind it. The chain links TRBV3-1 to TRBJ1-6; 9 bases are a match to TRBD1. The CDR3 has 14 residues. Germline loops: CDR1 LGHDT, CDR2 YNNKEL (reference sequence). In DNA form, the CDR3 reads TGTGCCAGCAGCCGGACAGGGGATAATTCACACCTCCACTTT. Translated: CASSRTGDNSHLHF.

The chain carries TRBV6-5 and TRBJ1-6, with no clear D. This CDR3 has 15 residues. The V end lost 7 bases, the J end lost 6 bases, and 16 bases lay between the germline ends. CDR1 MNHEY and CDR2 SVGAGI come from the germline V gene. The CDR3: CASTLTIGSNSPLHF. In DNA form, the CDR3 reads TGTGCCAGCACCCTTACAATCGGGAGTAATTCACCCCTCCACTTT.

This clonotype was seen ten or more times. The chain couples TRBV3-1 to TRBJ1-4; maybe TRBD1 (6 bases). Trimming pared 6 bases from V and 2 bases from J, leaving 13 bases between. This CDR3 has 15 amino acids. Germline V CDR1 and CDR2: LGHDT, YNNKEL (reference sequence). CDR3 loop: CASRRNRATNEKLFF. CDR3 bases: TGTGCCAGCAGGCGAAACAGGGCGACTAATGAAAAACTGTTTTTT. The full variable domain, with the rest looked up from reference TRBV3-1 and TRBJ1-4, is DTAVSQTPKYLVTQMGNDKSIKCEQNLGHDTMYWYKQDSKKFLKIMFSYNNKELIINETVPNRFSPKSPDKAHLNLHINSLELGDSAVYFCASRRNRATNEKLFFGSGTQLSVL.

CDR3 sequence: CASTVGGSSYNEQFF. The DNA of the CDR3 is TGTGCCAGCACCGTCGGGGGATCGTCCTACAATGAGCAGTTCTTC. This rearrangement joins TRBV9 to TRBJ2-1, with D possibly being TRBD2 (6 bases). Germline CDR1 and CDR2: SGDLS and YYNGEE. Trimming removed 6 bases from V and 1 base from J, with 14 bases in between. The CDR3 spans 15 residues. The full variable domain, completed using reference TRBV9 and TRBJ2-1, is DSGVTQTPKHLITATGQRVTLRCSPRSGDLSVYWYQQSLDQGLQFLIQYYNGEERAKGNILERFSAQQFPDLHSELNLSSLELGDSALYFCASTVGGSSYNEQFFGPGTRLTVL.

This clonotype was recorded many times. V usage is TRBV7-9 and J usage is TRBJ2-1; 7 nucleotides align to TRBD2. Looked up from germline, CDR1 is SEHNR and CDR2 is FQNEAQ (reference sequence). This CDR3 has 12 residues. Unmatched junction bases numbered 2, after V lost 11 bases and J lost 1 base. CDR3 DNA sequence: TGTGCCGTGGGGGGGTCCTACAATGAGCAGTTCTTC. Amino acid sequence: CAVGGSYNEQFF.

Many counts were recorded for this clonotype. V is TRBV20-1 and J is TRBJ2-7; tentatively, D is TRBD2 (7 bases). This CDR3 region has 14 residues. Trimming took off 0 bases at V and 0 bases at J, with 9 bases between the two ends. Looked up from germline, CDR1 is DFQATT and CDR2 is SNEGSKA (reference sequence). The CDR3 reads CSARDAGASYEQYF. Written as DNA, the CDR3 is TGCAGTGCTAGAGACGCGGGGGCCTCCTACGAGCAGTACTTC.

This clonotype was detected a few times. The CDR3 region has the DNA TGTGCCAGCACTCAGAACCAGGGTATATCCGGGGAGCTGTTTTTT. It codes for CASTQNQGISGELFF. The genes are TRBV12-3 or TRBV12-4 and TRBJ2-2; D is perhaps TRBD1 (5 bases). Trimming cost V 7 bases and J 6 bases, with 18 bases left between them. This CDR3 contains 15 residues.

The table lists this clonotype with many counts. The chain uses TRBV5-1 and TRBJ1-1; the D gene is possibly TRBD1 (5 bases). CDR1 and CDR2 from the germline V gene are SGHRS and YFSETQ. Trimming removed 2 bases from V and 2 bases from J, with 10 bases in between. CDR3 size: 14 residues. Here the CDR3 reads CASSFFGTNTEAFF. CDR3 sequence (DNA): TGCGCCAGCAGCTTTTTCGGGACCAACACTGAAGCTTTCTTT.

V usage is TRBV6-5 and J usage is TRBJ1-4, with 8 bases fitting TRBD1. Germline V CDR1 and CDR2: MNHEY, SVGAGI. V was clipped by 1 base and J by 7 bases; unmatched bases: 5. This CDR3 has 15 residues. CDR3: CASSYFQGAGEKLFF. In nucleotides, the CDR3 is TGTGCCAGCAGTTACTTTCAGGGGGCGGGTGAAAAACTGTTTTTT.

As DNA, the CDR3 is TGTGCCAGCAAAAGGAGTGGGGAGCTGTTTTTT. Translation gives CASKRSGELFF. V usage is TRBV6-5 and J usage is TRBJ2-2; no reliable D call. This CDR3 is built from 11 residues. Trimming took off 7 bases at V and 8 bases at J, with 8 bases between the two ends. From germline, CDR1 is MNHEY and CDR2 SVGAGI.

V and J are TRBV2 and TRBJ2-7; D ambiguous. The V end was cut by 5 bases, the J end by 2 bases, with 13 bases between. Germline V gene data show CDR1 as SNHLY and CDR2 as FYNNEI. The CDR3 is made up of 14 amino acids. The CDR3 spells CASSPGLGPYEQYF. DNA for the CDR3: TGTGCCAGCAGTCCGGGCCTAGGGCCCTACGAGCAGTACTTC.

This clonotype has just one count. A much larger clone differs by one base, so this may be a read error. This likely comes from a read error, as the CDR3 has no conserved phenylalanine or tryptophan at its end. This sequence joins TRBV3-1 and TRBJ2-1; D unresolved. Germline values: CDR1 LGHDT, CDR2 YNNKEL (reference sequence). V lost 3 bases and J lost 10, with 16 bases in between. CDR3 length: 14 residues. The CDR3 DNA reads as TGTGCCAGCAGCCAGGATTTTTCCGCCTGGGAGCAGTTCCTC. Its translation: CASSQDFSAWEQFL.

V gene TRBV15 combines with J gene TRBJ1-1; D not certain. The V end was cut by 0 bases, the J end by 5 bases, with 7 bases between. Germline V gene lookup returns CDR1 LNHNV and CDR2 YYDKDF (reference sequence). The CDR3 loop spans 13 amino acids. CDR3 coding DNA: TGTGCCACCAGCAGAGACCCGGAGACTGAAGCTTTCTTT. Translation gives CATSRDPETEAFF. Together with reference TRBV15 and TRBJ1-1, the CDR3 gives the full variable domain: DAMVIQNPRYQVTQFGKPVTLSCSQTLNHNVMYWYQQKSSQAPKLLFHYYDKDFNNEADTPDNFQSRRPNTSFCFLDIRSPGLGDTAMYLCATSRDPETEAFFGQGTRLTVV.